This TCR beta chain was recovered during a study of T cell clonotyping in hematopoietic cell transplantation. Turning to the study itself: Pretransplant recipient samples were taken after cytoreduction. Whole-study findings and limits: Few recipient clonotypes overlapped donors; over 95% were de novo at given depth.

Data came from immunoSEQ multiplex PCR; TCRdb stores just in-frame clones and leaves some out. Counted here are around 7,000 clones, approximately 86% occurring once; the ten biggest clones make up 3.6%. As to this clone: Its matching antigen is unknown.

Germline values: CDR1 SGHTA, CDR2 FQGNSA. This CDR3 is 13 amino acids long. Trimming removed 2 bases at V and 4 bases at J, with 8 bases between. Time point defined: recipient sample about 28 days before transplant, after cytoreduction. Blood collection times were about day -28 and days 30, 100, 180 posttransplant. This clonotype was obtained from a man aged 25 to 40 with acute myeloid leukemia. Some clones in this sample may be carry-over from other donors' samples. The source was peripheral blood mononuclear cells, collected before stem cell transplant. The rearrangement links TRBV7-2 to TRBJ1-2, with a possible D match to TRBD1 (5 bases). This CDR3 reads CASSLQGAYGYTF. The CDR3 coding sequence is TGTGCCAGCAGCTTACAGGGTGCCTATGGCTACACCTTC.